This record concerns one T cell receptor beta chain sequence. This PCR relied on a set of 60 Vbeta primers and 13 Jbeta primers. Sequenced by immunoSEQ multiplex PCR; TCRdb stores in-frame clones only, minus some. The sample lists approximately 90,000 clones, about three quarters seen once, with about 2.1% in the top ten. The sample comes from a study of cytomegalovirus exposure and HLA in healthy donors. Across the study: A previous analysis identified 90 million to 140 million unique TCR beta sequences derived from about 180 million T cells.

The CDR3 runs to 14 residues. CDR1 and CDR2 from the germline V gene are SGHTA and FQGTGA. J gave up 6 bases and V 5 bases, and 4 bases lay outside the gene matches. The chain couples TRBV7-3 to TRBJ1-2; 12 bases agree with TRBD1. The TCR comes from a boy aged 5-17 years in good health and CMV-seronegative. Sequencing used PBMCs. The CDR3 is CASSRDRGLDGYTF. The CDR3 nucleotides read TGTGCCAGCAGCAGGGACAGGGGGCTGGATGGCTACACCTTC.